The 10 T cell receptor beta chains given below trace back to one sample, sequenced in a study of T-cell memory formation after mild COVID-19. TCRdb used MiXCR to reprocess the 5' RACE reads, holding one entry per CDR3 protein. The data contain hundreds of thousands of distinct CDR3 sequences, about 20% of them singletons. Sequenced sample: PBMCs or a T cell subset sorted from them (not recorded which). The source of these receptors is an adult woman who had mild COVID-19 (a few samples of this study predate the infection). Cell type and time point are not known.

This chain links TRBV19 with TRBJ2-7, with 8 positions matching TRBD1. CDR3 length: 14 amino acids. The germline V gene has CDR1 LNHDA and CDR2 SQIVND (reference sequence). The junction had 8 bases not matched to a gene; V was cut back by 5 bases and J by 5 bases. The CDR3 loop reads CASSPRTGIHEQYF. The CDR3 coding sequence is TGTGCCAGTAGTCCCAGGACAGGGATCCACGAGCAGTACTTC.

The CDR3 sequence: CASSATGGFDYGYTF. CDR3 coding DNA: TGTGCCAGCAGTGCGACAGGGGGCTTTGACTATGGCTACACCTTC. The rearrangement links TRBV12-3 or TRBV12-4 to TRBJ1-2, with 10 bases matching TRBD1. V lost 5 bases, J lost 3 bases, and 6 bases stayed unmatched. This CDR3 is 15 amino acids long.

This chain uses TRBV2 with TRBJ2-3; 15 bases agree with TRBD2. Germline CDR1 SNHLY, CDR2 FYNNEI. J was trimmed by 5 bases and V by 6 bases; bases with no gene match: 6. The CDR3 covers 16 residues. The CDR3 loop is CASRPGLAGGGDTQYF. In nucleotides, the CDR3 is TGTGCCAGCAGGCCGGGACTAGCGGGAGGTGGAGATACGCAGTATTTT.

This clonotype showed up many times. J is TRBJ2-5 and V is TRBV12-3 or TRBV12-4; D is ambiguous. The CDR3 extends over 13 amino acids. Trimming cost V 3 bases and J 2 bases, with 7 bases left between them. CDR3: CASSFRHQETQYF. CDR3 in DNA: TGTGCCAGCAGTTTTCGCCATCAAGAGACCCAGTACTTC.

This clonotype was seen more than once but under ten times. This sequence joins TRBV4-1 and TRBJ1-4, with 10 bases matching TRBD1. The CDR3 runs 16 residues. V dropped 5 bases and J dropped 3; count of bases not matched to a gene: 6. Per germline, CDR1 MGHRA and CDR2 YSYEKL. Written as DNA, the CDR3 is TGCGCCAGCAGCACTGACAGGGGGCCGGCTAATGAAAAACTGTTTTTT. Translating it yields CASSTDRGPANEKLFF.

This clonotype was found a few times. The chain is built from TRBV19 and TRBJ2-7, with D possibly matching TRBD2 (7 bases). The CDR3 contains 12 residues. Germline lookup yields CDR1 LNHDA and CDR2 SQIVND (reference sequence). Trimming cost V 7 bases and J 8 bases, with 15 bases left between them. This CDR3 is CASTDRGGKQYF. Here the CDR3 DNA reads TGTGCCAGTACCGATAGGGGGGGTAAGCAGTACTTC. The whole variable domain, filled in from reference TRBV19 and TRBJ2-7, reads DGGITQSPKYLFRKEGQNVTLSCEQNLNHDAMYWYRQDPGQGLRLIYYSQIVNDFQKGDIAEGYSVSREKKESFPLTVTSAQKNPTAFYLCASTDRGGKQYFGPGTRLTVT.

The CDR3 region is CASRSGASTDTQYF. CDR3 in DNA: TGTGCCAGTAGGAGCGGGGCCAGCACAGATACGCAGTATTTT. The chain links TRBV19 to TRBJ2-3, with 7 nucleotides matching TRBD2. This CDR3 has 14 amino acids. CDR1 and CDR2 (germline): LNHDA, SQIVND (reference sequence). The V gene end was trimmed by 6 bases and the J gene end by 0 bases; junction bases not matched to a gene: 3.

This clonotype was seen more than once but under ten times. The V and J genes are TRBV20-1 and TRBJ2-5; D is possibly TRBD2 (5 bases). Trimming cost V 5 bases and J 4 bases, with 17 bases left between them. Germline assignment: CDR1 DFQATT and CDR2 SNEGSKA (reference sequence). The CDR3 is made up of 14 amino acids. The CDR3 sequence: CSALGRPAGETQYF. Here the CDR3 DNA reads TGCAGTGCTCTCGGACGACCGGCGGGAGAGACCCAGTACTTC.

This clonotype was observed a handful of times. The CDR3 protein is CSARSDRNYEQYF. Written as DNA, the CDR3 is TGCAGCGCTAGATCGGACAGGAACTACGAGCAGTACTTC. This rearrangement joins TRBV29-1 to TRBJ2-7; 7 positions agree with TRBD1. CDR1 is SQVTM, CDR2 ANQGSEA, per germline. The CDR3 has 13 amino acids. Germline trimming cut 7 bases from V and 3 bases from J; bases unmatched to any gene: 9.

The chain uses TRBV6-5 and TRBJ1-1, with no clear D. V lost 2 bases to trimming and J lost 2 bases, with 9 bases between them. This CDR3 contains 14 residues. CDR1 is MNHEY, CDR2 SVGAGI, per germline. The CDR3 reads CASSYTSRNTEAFF. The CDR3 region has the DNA TGTGCCAGCAGTTACACTTCCCGAAACACTGAAGCTTTCTTT.